This T cell receptor beta chain was found in a study of T cells in Graves' hyperthyroidism and ophthalmopathy. The CDR3 loop spans 15 amino acids. Deletions cut 4 bases from V and 8 bases from J, with 19 bases between. CDR1 and CDR2 from the germline V gene are SGHRS and YFSETQ. This clonotype was detected only a few times. The antigen remains unidentified. General study results and limits: A 13 V-J model separated ophthalmopathy from stable hyperthyroidism. The model predicted ophthalmopathy a median around seven months before onset.

Diagnoses rested on clinical symptoms, serum thyroxine and TRAb, thyroid ultrasound and orbital computed tomography. From more than 9 ml of fresh peripheral blood, PBMCs were isolated. RNA transcripts served as the template for amplifying TCR beta CDR3 regions. HTBI primers drove first-round RT-PCR of the TCR CDR3. TCRdb re-analysed the multiplex PCR reads in MiXCR, keeping a single row per CDR3 protein. Of about 640,000 distinct CDR3 sequences listed, around 21% are singletons. The sample consisted of blood. J is TRBJ2-1 and V is TRBV5-1; D is uncertain. This clonotype was sampled from a man younger than 40 with Graves' ophthalmopathy. CDR3 coding DNA: TGCGCCAGCAGCCAAACGGGTAATACGTACGATGAGCAGTTCTTC. This translates into CASSQTGNTYDEQFF.